This TCR beta chain stems from a study of blood T cell repertoires in COVID-19. Study as a whole: T cells, B-cell-depleted T cells, or PBMCs provided the cDNA or gDNA that served as material.

As originally analysed: Estimates of nucleated cell counts were drawn from the amplification of reference gene primers. The method was immunoSEQ multiplex PCR; TCRdb's version includes in-frame clones alone and lacks a portion of them. Clone size and V and J calls were adopted from that table, with D and trimming inferred from the DNA. The profile shows over 60,000 clones, roughly 82% of them singletons. The CDR3 is 20 amino acids. Unmatched junction bases numbered 14, after V lost 3 bases and J lost 0 bases. The V gene's germline CDR1 is LGHDT and CDR2 YNNKEL (reference sequence). This clonotype originated in a woman older than 75 with acute or convalescent COVID-19. V and J are TRBV3-1 (or the pseudogene TRBV3-2) and TRBJ2-7, with TRBD2 matching over 13 bases. Material for sequencing was peripheral blood. The CDR3, as DNA: TGTGCCAGCAGCCACTTTACTAGCGGGAGGGCTGGTCGTGTCTCCTACGAGCAGTACTTC. This encodes CASSHFTSGRAGRVSYEQYF.